The TCR beta chain described here comes from a study of T cell responses to AZD1222 COVID-19 vaccine. Regarding this clone: The antigen is undetermined.

Points from the study as a whole: Donors skewed white British and female; clonal diversity was possibly underestimated. Spike-specific TCR breadth rose after two AZD1222 doses, and depth rose as well.

The assay was immunoSEQ multiplex PCR, and TCRdb's table has in-frame clones only and misses some. The sample gives about 150,000 clones, roughly 90% of which show up once; around 3.2% is in the top ten. This specimen consisted of peripheral blood, obtained on day 0 of AZD1222 vaccination. The receptor was derived from an adult in good health.

The CDR3 reads CASSFERGVKNIQYF. The CDR3 DNA sequence: TGTGCCAGCAGTTTTGAGCGGGGGGTTAAAAACATTCAGTACTTC. The V call is TRBV28, the J call TRBJ2-4, with 9 bases that match TRBD2. Germline trimming cut 3 bases from V and 4 bases from J; bases unmatched to any gene: 4. Germline V lookup: CDR1 MDHEN, CDR2 SYDVKM. CDR3 size: 15 residues.